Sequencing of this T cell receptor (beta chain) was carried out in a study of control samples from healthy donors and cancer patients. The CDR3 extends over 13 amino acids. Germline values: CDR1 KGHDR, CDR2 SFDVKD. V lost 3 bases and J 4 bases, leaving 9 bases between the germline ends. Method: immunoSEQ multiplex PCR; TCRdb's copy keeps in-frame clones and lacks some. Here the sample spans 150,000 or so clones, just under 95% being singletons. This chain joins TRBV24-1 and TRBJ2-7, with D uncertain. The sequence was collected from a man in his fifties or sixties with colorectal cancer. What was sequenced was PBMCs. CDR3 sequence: CATSDAIGYEQYF. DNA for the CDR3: TGTGCCACCAGTGATGCCATTGGGTACGAGCAGTACTTC.